This entry lists 9 T cell receptor beta chains sequenced from one sample in a study of blood T cells in healthy people across ages. A J-beta primer mix and a sample-barcoded 5' primer were used in a second PCR of about 7 to 11 cycles. TCRdb re-derived calls from the 5' RACE reads in MiXCR, one entry per CDR3 protein. Of about 780,000 distinct CDR3 sequences in the sample, around 50% were seen once. The sample was blood. The receptors shown here come from a man older than 75 in good health.

With regard to this clonotype: A junction boundary mismatches the germline segment, possibly from a read error. This rearrangement joins TRBV6-1 to TRBJ1-5, with 8 bases aligning to TRBD1. CDR1 is MNHNS and CDR2 is SASEGT in the germline V gene. The CDR3 is 12 residues long. The CDR3: CAGRADRAPQHF. The CDR3 DNA sequence: TGTGCCGGCAGAGCGGACAGGGCCCCCCAGCATTTT.

This clonotype appeared many times. The chain recombines TRBV20-1 with TRBJ2-5; no firm D call. This CDR3 region has 14 residues. Germline loops: CDR1 DFQATT, CDR2 SNEGSKA (reference sequence). Trimming shortened V by 5 bases and J by 2 bases, and 15 bases separated the two germline ends. CDR3 nucleotide sequence: TGCAGTGCTCCCCCCTTCGGGCAGCAAGAGACCCAGTACTTC. Protein: CSAPPFGQQETQYF.

This clonotype was counted at least ten times. The J gene is TRBJ2-2, the V gene TRBV4-3, with 7 bases fitting TRBD2. Germline CDR1 and CDR2: LGHNA and YSLEER. The CDR3 length is 17 residues. With 0 bases clipped from V and 4 bases from J, the junction kept 8 bases outside the gene matches. CDR3 region: CASSQDMGGTSTGELFF. The CDR3, as DNA: TGCGCCAGCAGCCAAGATATGGGGGGGACGAGCACCGGGGAGCTGTTTTTT.

A note on this clonotype: One junction end does not reproduce the germline sequence, and a read error may be involved. The V call is TRBV20-1, the J call TRBJ2-7; 13 bases match TRBD2. Germline V gives CDR1 DFQATT, CDR2 SNEGSKA (reference sequence). CDR3 length: 16 amino acids. Here the CDR3 reads CSALSGLAGDTYEQYF. The CDR3 nucleotides read TGCAGTGCTCTCTCAGGACTAGCGGGAGACACCTACGAGCAGTACTTT.

Concerning this clonotype: Compared with germline, one end of the junction differs, possibly owing to a read error. In DNA form, the CDR3 reads TGCGCCTGCAGTGAGCGCGAGACCCAGTACTTC. As protein: CACSERETQYF. The V and J genes are TRBV10-2 and TRBJ2-5; D uncertain. CDR1 is WSHSY, CDR2 SAAADI, per germline. The CDR3 covers 11 residues.

The chain carries TRBV12-3 or TRBV12-4 and TRBJ2-3; 15 nucleotides align to TRBD2. The trim removed 6 bases at V and 5 bases at J, leaving 6 bases unmatched. This CDR3 contains 16 residues. The CDR3 spells CASRLRTSGREDTQYF. In nucleotides, the CDR3 is TGTGCCAGCAGGCTAAGGACTAGCGGGAGGGAAGATACGCAGTATTTT.

This clonotype was recorded a few times. The J gene is TRBJ2-1, the V gene TRBV4-2; 11 nucleotides match TRBD2. Germline-derived CDR1 and CDR2 are LGHNA and YNFKEQ. The CDR3 covers 20 residues. Unmatched junction bases numbered 20, after V lost 0 bases and J lost 10 bases. The CDR3 protein is CASSQDLETSGIRVQREQFF. The CDR3 coding sequence is TGTGCCAGCAGCCAAGATTTAGAGACTAGCGGGATACGAGTGCAGCGGGAGCAGTTCTTC.

This clonotype has just a few counts. This chain links TRBV11-2 with TRBJ2-1, with 12 bases fitting TRBD2. Trimming cost V 6 bases and J 4 bases; bases outside gene matches: 4. Germline assignment: CDR1 SGHAT and CDR2 FQNNGV. There are 15 residues in the CDR3. The CDR3 spells CASRPTSGRYNEQFF. The CDR3, as DNA: TGTGCCAGCAGACCTACTAGCGGGAGGTACAATGAGCAGTTCTTC. Full variable domain (rest looked up from reference TRBV11-2 and TRBJ2-1): EAGVAQSPRYKIIEKRQSVAFWCNPISGHATLYWYQQILGQGPKLLIQFQNNGVVDDSQLPKDRFSAERLKGVDSTLKIQPAKLEDSAVYLCASRPTSGRYNEQFFGPGTRLTVL.

The genes are TRBV6-6 and TRBJ2-5, with D hard to call. The germline V gene has CDR1 MNHNY and CDR2 SVGAGI (reference sequence). Trimming cost V 0 bases and J 0 bases, with 5 bases left between them. The CDR3 extends over 14 amino acids. The CDR3 nucleotides read TGTGCCAGCAGTTACTCGAGGCACCAAGAGACCCAGTACTTC. This codes for CASSYSRHQETQYF.